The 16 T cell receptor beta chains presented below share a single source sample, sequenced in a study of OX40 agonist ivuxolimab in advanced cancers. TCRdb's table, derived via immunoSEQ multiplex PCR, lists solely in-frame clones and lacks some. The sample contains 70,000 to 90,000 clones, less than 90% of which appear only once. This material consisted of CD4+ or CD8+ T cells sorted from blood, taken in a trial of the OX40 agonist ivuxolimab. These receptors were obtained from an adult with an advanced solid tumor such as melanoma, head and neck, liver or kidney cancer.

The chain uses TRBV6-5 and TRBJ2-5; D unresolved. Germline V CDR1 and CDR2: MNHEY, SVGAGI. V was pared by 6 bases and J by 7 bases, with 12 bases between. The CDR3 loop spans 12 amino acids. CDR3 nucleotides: TGTGCCAGCAGCTATCCGGACGGGACCCAGTACTTC. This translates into CASSYPDGTQYF.

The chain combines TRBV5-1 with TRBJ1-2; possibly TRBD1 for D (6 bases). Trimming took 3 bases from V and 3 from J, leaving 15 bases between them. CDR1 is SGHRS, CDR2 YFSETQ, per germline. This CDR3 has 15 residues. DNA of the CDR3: TGCGCCAGCAGCTCCCCCGGCCAGGGGCACTATGGCTACACCTTC. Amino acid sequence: CASSSPGQGHYGYTF. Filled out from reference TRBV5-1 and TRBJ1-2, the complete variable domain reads KAGVTQTPRYLIKTRGQQVTLSCSPISGHRSVSWYQQTPGQGLQFLFEYFSETQRNKGNFPGRFSGRQFSNSRSEMNVSTLELGDSALYLCASSSPGQGHYGYTFGSGTRLTVV.

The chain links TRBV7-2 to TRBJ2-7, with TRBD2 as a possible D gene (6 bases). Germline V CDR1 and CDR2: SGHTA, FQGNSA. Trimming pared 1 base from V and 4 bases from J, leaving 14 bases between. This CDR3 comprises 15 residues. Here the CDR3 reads CASSLGGLDVYEQYF. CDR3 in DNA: TGTGCCAGCAGCTTAGGGGGACTCGACGTGTACGAGCAGTACTTC.

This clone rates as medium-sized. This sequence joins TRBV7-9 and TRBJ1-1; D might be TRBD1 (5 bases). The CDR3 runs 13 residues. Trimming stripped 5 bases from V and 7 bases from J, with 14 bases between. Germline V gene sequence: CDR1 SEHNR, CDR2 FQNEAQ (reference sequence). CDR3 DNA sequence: TGTGCCAGCAGCGGGGGGAGCTACGGTGAAGCTTTCTTT. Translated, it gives CASSGGSYGEAFF.

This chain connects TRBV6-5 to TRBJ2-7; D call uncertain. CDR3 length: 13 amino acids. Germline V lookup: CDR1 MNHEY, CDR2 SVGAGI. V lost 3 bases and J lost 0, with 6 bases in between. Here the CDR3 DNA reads TGTGCCAGCAGTTATGGGAACTCCTACGAGCAGTACTTC. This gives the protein CASSYGNSYEQYF.

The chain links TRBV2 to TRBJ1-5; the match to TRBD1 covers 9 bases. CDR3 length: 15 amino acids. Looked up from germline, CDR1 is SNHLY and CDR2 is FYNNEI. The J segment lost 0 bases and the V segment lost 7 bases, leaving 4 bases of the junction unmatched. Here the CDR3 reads CASMWTGDSNQPQHF. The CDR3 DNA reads TGTGCCAGCATGTGGACAGGGGATAGCAATCAGCCCCAGCATTTT.

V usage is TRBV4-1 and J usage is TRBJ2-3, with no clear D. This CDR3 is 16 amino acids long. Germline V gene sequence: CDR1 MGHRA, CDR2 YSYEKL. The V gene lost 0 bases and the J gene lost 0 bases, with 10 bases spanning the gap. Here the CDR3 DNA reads TGCGCCAGCAGCCAAGATGGGTATTCTAGCACAGATACGCAGTATTTT. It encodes CASSQDGYSSTDTQYF.

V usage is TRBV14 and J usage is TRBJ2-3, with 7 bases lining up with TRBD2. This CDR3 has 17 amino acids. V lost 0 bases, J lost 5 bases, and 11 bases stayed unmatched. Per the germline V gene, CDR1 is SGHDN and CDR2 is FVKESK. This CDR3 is CASSQDAGRERGDTQYF. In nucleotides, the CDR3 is TGTGCCAGCAGCCAAGATGCTGGGCGGGAGAGGGGAGATACGCAGTATTTT.

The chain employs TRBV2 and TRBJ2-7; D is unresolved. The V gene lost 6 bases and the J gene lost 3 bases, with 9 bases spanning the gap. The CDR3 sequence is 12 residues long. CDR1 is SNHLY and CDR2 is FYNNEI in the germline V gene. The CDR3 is CASRLVVYEQYF. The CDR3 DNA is TGTGCCAGCAGGCTAGTTGTCTACGAGCAGTACTTC. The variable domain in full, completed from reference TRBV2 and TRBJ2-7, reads EPEVTQTPSHQVTQMGQEVILRCVPISNHLYFYWYRQILGQKVEFLVSFYNNEISEKSEIFDDQFSVERPDGSNFTLKIRSTKLEDSAMYFCASRLVVYEQYFGPGTRLTVT.

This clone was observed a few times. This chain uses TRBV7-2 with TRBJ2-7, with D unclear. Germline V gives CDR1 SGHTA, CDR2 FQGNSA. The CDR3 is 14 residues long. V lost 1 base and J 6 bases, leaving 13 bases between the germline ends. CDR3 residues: CASSLDPDSREQYF. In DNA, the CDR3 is TGTGCCAGCAGCTTAGACCCAGACTCCCGCGAGCAGTACTTC.

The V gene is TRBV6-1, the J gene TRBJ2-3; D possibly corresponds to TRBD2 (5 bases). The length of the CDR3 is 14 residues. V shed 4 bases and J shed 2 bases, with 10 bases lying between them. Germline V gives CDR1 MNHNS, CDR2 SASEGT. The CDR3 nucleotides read TGTGCCAGCAGTGGGGGAGACCACACAGATACGCAGTATTTT. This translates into CASSGGDHTDTQYF.

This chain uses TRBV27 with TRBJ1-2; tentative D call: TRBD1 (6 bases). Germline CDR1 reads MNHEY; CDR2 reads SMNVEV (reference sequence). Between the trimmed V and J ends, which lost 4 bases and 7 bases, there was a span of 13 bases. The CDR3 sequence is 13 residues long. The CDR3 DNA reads TGTGCCAGCAGTTCCGGAAGGGGGGCTGGCTACACCTTC. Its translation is CASSSGRGAGYTF.

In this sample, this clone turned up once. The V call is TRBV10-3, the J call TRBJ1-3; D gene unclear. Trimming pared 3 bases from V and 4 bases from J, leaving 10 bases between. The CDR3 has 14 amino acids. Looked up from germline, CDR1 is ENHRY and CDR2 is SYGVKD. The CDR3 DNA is TGTGCCATCAGTGATAAGGACCGAGGAAACACCATATATTTT. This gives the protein CAISDKDRGNTIYF.

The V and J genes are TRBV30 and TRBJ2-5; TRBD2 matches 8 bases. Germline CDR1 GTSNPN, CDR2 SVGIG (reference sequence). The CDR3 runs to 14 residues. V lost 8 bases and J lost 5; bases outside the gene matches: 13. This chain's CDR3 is CAQRGGGPGETQYF. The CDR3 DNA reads TGTGCCCAACGGGGGGGAGGGCCTGGGGAGACCCAGTACTTC.

In nucleotides, the CDR3 is TGCAGCGTTGAAGAGGGGGGGCGCTACTATGGCTACACCTTC. Translated: CSVEEGGRYYGYTF. The chain has TRBV29-1 and TRBJ1-2; tentative D call: TRBD1 (6 bases). The CDR3 spans 14 residues. Germline CDR1 and CDR2: SQVTM and ANQGSEA. Trimming took off 0 bases at V and 3 bases at J, with 11 bases between the two ends. The variable domain in full, with the rest retrieved from reference TRBV29-1 and TRBJ1-2, is SAVISQKPSRDICQRGTSLTIQCQVDSQVTMMFWYRQQPGQSLTLIATANQGSEATYESGFVIDKFPISRPNLTFSTLTVSNMSPEDSSIYLCSVEEGGRYYGYTFGSGTRLTVV.

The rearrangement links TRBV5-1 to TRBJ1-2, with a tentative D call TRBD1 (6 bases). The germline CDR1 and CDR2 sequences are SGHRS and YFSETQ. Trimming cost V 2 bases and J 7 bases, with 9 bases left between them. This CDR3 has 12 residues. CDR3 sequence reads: CASSFDRSGYTF. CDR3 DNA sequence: TGCGCCAGCAGCTTCGACAGGTCTGGCTACACCTTC.